This T cell receptor (beta chain) is from a study of T cell repertoires in cytomegalovirus infection (dated by TCRdb to about 2019). As for the study more broadly: The HLA type of each donor mattered for the analysis, because public TCR beta signatures pointed to carriage of CMV infection along with the matching HLA type. Study-wide findings and limitations: Cumulative frequency of public TCR beta family members discriminated carriers of CMV infection plus the relevant HLA type in this cohort and an independent roughly 350-donor cohort. The ex vivo response was dominated by HLA-C-restricted CMV-specific TCR beta clonotypes, which also provided the single most frequent clonotype in two of eight donors.

Sequenced on an Illumina HiSeq 1500. Clones were called with MiXCR by TCRdb after fastp trimmed the public reads at Q25, and only in-frame beta chains were retained. Every distinct CDR3 protein forms one entry, paired with its most common genes and DNA. The sample contains fewer than 550,000 distinct CDR3 sequences, less than 30% of them found a single time. The ten top clones hold around 13% of the sample. About this clonotype: Its antigen remains unidentified. Per-base quality was not reported, and no clone a single base away is much larger than it.

Sample: PBMCs. This sequence was found in a human donor in good health (CMV status not recorded). Some clones in this sample may be carry-over from other donors' samples.

The CDR3 loop reads CSASTGAGNTIYF. The sequenced DNA is TGCAGTGCTAGTACAGGGGCTGGAAACACCATATATTTT. The sequence is built from TRBV20-1 and TRBJ1-3; 7 of the junction bases match TRBD1. From a lookup of the germline V gene (reference sequence), CDR1 and CDR2 are DFQATT and SNEGSKA. V is cut back by 3 bases and J by 2 bases, with 1 base in the junction unmatched. Inclusive of the bounding cysteine and phenylalanine, the CDR3 is 13 residues long. The retained sequence is limited to the CDR3, 39 bases, with the frame set at the first base.